This TCR beta chain was sequenced in a study of cytomegalovirus exposure and HLA in healthy donors. Overall study results and limits: Analysis was carried out at a later point, and it linked a missense DCLRE1C variant to TCR beta V- and J-gene trimming.

Concerning this clone: Its specificity is not known.

60 Vbeta and 13 Jbeta primers were used in PCR. Produced via immunoSEQ multiplex PCR; TCRdb's table is partial and in-frame only. This sample has about 160,000 clones, with about 82% found just once. This CDR3 region has 16 residues. Trimming took off 0 bases at V and 5 bases at J, with 17 bases between the two ends. The germline V gene has CDR1 SGHNT and CDR2 YYREEE (reference sequence). This sequence joins TRBV5-4 and TRBJ1-2, with D tentatively TRBD1 (6 bases). Sequences were obtained from PBMCs. The receptor was isolated from a female donor in good health and CMV-seronegative. CDR3 DNA sequence: TGTGCCAGCAGCTTGGCTCTACAGGGAAAGGCATATGGCTACACCTTC. This sequence encodes CASSLALQGKAYGYTF.